The 18 T cell receptor beta chains below were found in one sample sequenced in a study of CD8+CD57+ T cells in acquired aplastic anemia. Genomic DNA, the template, was used for profiling of the TCR beta VDJ and CDR3. TCRdb processed the reads anew with MiXCR; each CDR3 protein has one entry. The profile shows approximately 190,000 distinct CDR3 sequences, more than 45% of them singletons. The patients chosen for sequencing had shown expansion of CD8+CD57+ cells (detected by flow cytometry). The specimen sequenced was sorted CD4+, CD8+, or CD8+CD57+ T cells (not recorded which) from PBMCs. Receptor source: a human donor with aplastic anemia.

The chain couples TRBV29-1 to TRBJ2-3; 9 bases agree with TRBD2. Germline V gene lookup returns CDR1 SQVTM and CDR2 ANQGSEA. CDR3 length equals 14 residues. V trimming: 7 bases; J trimming: 0 bases; junction bases outside the gene matches: 5. The CDR3 is CSARAGGSTDTQYF. DNA for the CDR3: TGCAGCGCCAGAGCGGGGGGAAGCACAGATACGCAGTATTTT.

This clonotype was picked up a small number of times. The gene calls are TRBV10-3 and TRBJ1-2; 8 nucleotides match TRBD1. Trimming removed 7 bases from V and 4 bases from J; junction bases left unmatched: 5. This CDR3 has 13 residues. The germline CDR1 and CDR2 sequences are ENHRY and SYGVKD. Here the CDR3 reads CAITRDRSYGYTF. The DNA for the CDR3 is TGTGCCATCACCCGGGACAGGTCCTATGGCTACACCTTC.

As for this clonotype: One junction end does not reproduce the germline sequence, and a read error may be involved. This sequence joins TRBV19 and TRBJ2-7, with TRBD1 matching 9 bases. The length of the CDR3 is 15 residues. From germline, CDR1 is LNHDA and CDR2 SQIVND (reference sequence). This chain's CDR3 is CDSRTGTGRSYEQYF. The CDR3 DNA sequence: TGTGACAGTAGGACCGGGACAGGGCGCTCCTACGAGCAGTACTTC.

The rearrangement joins TRBV9 to TRBJ1-6; D ambiguous. V was shortened by 0 bases and J by 6 bases, with 7 bases between the two germline ends. Germline V lookup: CDR1 SGDLS, CDR2 YYNGEE. This CDR3 is built from 14 residues. CDR3 protein: CASSVGVGNSPLHF. The CDR3 coding sequence is TGTGCCAGCAGCGTAGGTGTCGGTAATTCACCCCTCCACTTT. The full variable domain, completed using reference TRBV9 and TRBJ1-6, is DSGVTQTPKHLITATGQRVTLRCSPRSGDLSVYWYQQSLDQGLQFLIQYYNGEERAKGNILERFSAQQFPDLHSELNLSSLELGDSALYFCASSVGVGNSPLHFGNGTRLTVT.

This clonotype was counted only a few times. Since a much larger clone is just one base distant, this may be a read error. The chain uses TRBV20-1 and TRBJ2-7; D possibly corresponds to TRBD2 (6 bases). Germline V gene data show CDR1 as DFQATT and CDR2 as SNEGSKA (reference sequence). The V gene lost 5 bases and the J gene lost 2 bases, with 19 bases spanning the gap. The CDR3 is made up of 15 amino acids. The CDR3 region has the DNA TGCAGTGCTTCTCGGAGGGGACGCAATGCCTACGAGCAGTACTTC. Translated: CSASRRGRNAYEQYF.

This clonotype has more than one count but fewer than ten. V gene TRBV11-2 combines with J gene TRBJ1-2; D is undetermined. The V gene's germline CDR1 is SGHAT and CDR2 FQNNGV. This CDR3 has 15 amino acids. V lost 1 base, J lost 0 bases, and 9 bases lay in between. This CDR3 reads CASSLGWVPNYGYTF. In DNA form, the CDR3 reads TGTGCCAGCAGCTTAGGTTGGGTCCCTAACTATGGCTACACCTTC.

This clonotype showed up just a few times. This chain joins TRBV4-1 and TRBJ2-7, with TRBD2 as a possible D gene (5 bases). This CDR3 has 14 amino acids. V lost 1 base and J 2 bases, leaving 9 bases between the germline ends. The germline CDR1 and CDR2 sequences are MGHRA and YSYEKL. The CDR3 DNA sequence: TGCGCCAGCAGCCAAGTGAACGGGGCCTACGAGCAGTACTTC. It yields the protein CASSQVNGAYEQYF.

The chain has TRBV7-3 and TRBJ2-5, with D possibly TRBD1 on 5 matching bases. Germline lookup yields CDR1 SGHTA and CDR2 FQGTGA. V lost 5 bases to trimming and J lost 5 bases, with 9 bases between them. The CDR3 length is 12 residues. CDR3 nucleotides: TGTGCCAGCAGCCAGACAGCTGAGACCCAGTACTTC. As protein: CASSQTAETQYF.

This chain uses TRBV2 with TRBJ2-7; 9 positions agree with TRBD1. The J segment lost 5 bases and the V segment lost 8 bases, leaving 13 bases of the junction unmatched. CDR3 length: 15 amino acids. Germline V gene data show CDR1 as SNHLY and CDR2 as FYNNEI. The DNA of the CDR3 is TGTGCCAGCGCCAAGCGACAGGGGGACCACGACGAGCAGTACTTC. Translation: CASAKRQGDHDEQYF.

The rearrangement uses TRBV19 and TRBJ1-2, with 9 positions matching TRBD1. The CDR3 extends over 15 amino acids. The V gene end was trimmed by 4 bases and the J gene end by 6 bases; junction bases not matched to a gene: 9. CDR1 is LNHDA, CDR2 SQIVND, per germline (reference sequence). As DNA, the CDR3 is TGTGCCAGTAGTAGCGCACGGACAGGGGAACATGGCTACACCTTC. Protein product: CASSSARTGEHGYTF.

Many counts were recorded for this clonotype. The chain has TRBV5-1 and TRBJ2-1; tentative D call: TRBD2 (5 bases). Trimming removed 7 bases from V and 0 bases from J, with 17 bases in between. Per the germline V gene, CDR1 is SGHRS and CDR2 is YFSETQ. This CDR3 contains 16 residues. The CDR3 sequence is CASRDMLGSSYNEQFF. The CDR3 nucleotides are TGCGCCAGCCGGGATATGCTGGGTAGCTCCTACAATGAGCAGTTCTTC.

The chain has TRBV15 and TRBJ1-6; D may be TRBD1 (6 bases). Germline loops: CDR1 LNHNV, CDR2 YYDKDF (reference sequence). This CDR3 has 15 residues. Trimming left V 3 bases short and J 8 bases short, with 14 bases between. The CDR3 loop reads CATSSRTVSDSPLHF. The CDR3 coding sequence is TGTGCCACCAGCAGCAGGACAGTCTCAGATTCACCCCTCCACTTT.

The chain combines TRBV7-8 with TRBJ2-3; D ambiguous. Germline CDR1 SGHVS, CDR2 FQNEAQ. Trimming stripped 3 bases from V and 3 bases from J, with 10 bases between. The CDR3 consists of 14 residues. For the CDR3, the DNA is TGTGCCAGCAGCTTGAGTGCCTCGACAGATACGCAGTATTTT. Protein sequence: CASSLSASTDTQYF.

The chain joins TRBV19 to TRBJ1-4; D unclear. Trimming removed 2 bases at V and 4 bases at J, with 11 bases between. CDR1 and CDR2 from the germline V gene are LNHDA and SQIVND (reference sequence). CDR3 length: 15 amino acids. The CDR3 bases are TGTGCCAGTAGTATACGACCGAGGGATAATGAAAAACTGTTTTTT. The encoded protein is CASSIRPRDNEKLFF.

The V gene is TRBV10-3, the J gene TRBJ1-5; no definite D call. The V gene's germline CDR1 is ENHRY and CDR2 SYGVKD. The germline V and J ends were trimmed by 0 bases and 0 bases, with 9 bases remaining between them. CDR3 length: 16 amino acids. For the CDR3, the DNA is TGTGCCATCAGTGAGTCAACAGCGGTTAGCAATCAGCCCCAGCATTTT. It yields the protein CAISESTAVSNQPQHF.

The chain combines TRBV20-1 with TRBJ1-1; 11 bases are shared with TRBD1. The trim removed 5 bases at V and 3 bases at J, leaving 5 bases unmatched. The CDR3 is 14 residues long. Germline assignment: CDR1 DFQATT and CDR2 SNEGSKA (reference sequence). The CDR3 loop reads CSAAGQGGDTEAFF. In nucleotides, the CDR3 is TGCAGTGCTGCGGGACAGGGGGGCGACACTGAAGCTTTCTTT.

The V and J genes are TRBV10-3 and TRBJ1-4; 7 positions agree with TRBD1. Germline lookup yields CDR1 ENHRY and CDR2 SYGVKD. J was trimmed by 7 bases and V by 0 bases; bases with no gene match: 5. The CDR3 covers 15 residues. The CDR3 spells CAISESRTGSEKLFF. DNA for the CDR3: TGTGCCATCAGTGAGTCTCGGACAGGCAGTGAAAAACTGTTTTTT.

This chain links TRBV19 with TRBJ2-3, with TRBD1 matching 8 bases. Germline V lookup: CDR1 LNHDA, CDR2 SQIVND (reference sequence). The V segment lost 8 bases and the J segment 3 bases; nucleotides outside the gene matches: 10. This CDR3 is 15 amino acids long. CDR3 coding DNA: TGTGCCAGTGACGCTGGACAGGGTTTTACAGATACGCAGTATTTT. Translating it yields CASDAGQGFTDTQYF.